What follows are 24 T cell receptor beta chains derived from one specimen sequenced in a study of blood T cell repertoires in COVID-19. This table comes from immunoSEQ multiplex PCR, and its TCRdb copy is limited to in-frame clones, with some not included. The sample has roughly 21,000 clones, almost 85% seen once. The sequenced sample was peripheral blood. These receptors all come from a man aged 35-49 years with acute or convalescent COVID-19.

This clone was seen a few times. The sample holds other DNA sequences that translate to the same CDR3. The rearrangement joins TRBV7-2 to TRBJ1-1, with D perhaps TRBD1 (5 bases). V lost 1 base to trimming and J lost 1 base, with 7 bases between them. Germline values: CDR1 SGHTA, CDR2 FQGNSA. The CDR3 is 14 residues long. The CDR3 DNA is TGTGCCAGCAGCTTAGTCAGGGCGAACACTGAAGCTTTCTTT. Residues: CASSLVRANTEAFF.

The rearrangement joins TRBV28 to TRBJ2-2; weak D call: TRBD2 (6 bases). CDR3 size: 17 residues. The germline V gene has CDR1 MDHEN and CDR2 SYDVKM. V lost 6 bases and J lost 7, with 24 bases in between. The CDR3 DNA reads TGTGCCAGCAGCCCCCGGGGGACCCAGTCCCCGGTCGGGGAGCTGTTTTTT. It codes for CASSPRGTQSPVGELFF.

V gene TRBV4-3 combines with J gene TRBJ1-6; 10 positions match TRBD1. CDR3 length: 16 amino acids. J lost 9 bases, V lost 0 bases, and 5 bases had no gene match. Germline V gene data show CDR1 as LGHNA and CDR2 as YSLEER. DNA of the CDR3: TGCGCCAGCAGCCAAGAGTCGAGGACAGGGGGTTCACCCCTCCACTTT. This codes for CASSQESRTGGSPLHF.

J is TRBJ1-1 and V is TRBV4-2; 9 bases are a match to TRBD1. The germline V gene encodes CDR1 LGHNA and CDR2 YNFKEQ. The CDR3 spans 16 residues. The J segment lost 3 bases and the V segment lost 3 bases, leaving 8 bases of the junction unmatched. The CDR3 region is CASSQGQGGWDTEAFF. As DNA, the CDR3 is TGTGCCAGCAGCCAGGGACAGGGAGGTTGGGACACTGAAGCTTTCTTT.

The chain has TRBV5-1 and TRBJ2-3; the D is unclear. The CDR3 consists of 12 residues. Germline loops: CDR1 SGHRS, CDR2 YFSETQ. V was pared by 3 bases and J by 6 bases, with 8 bases between. CDR3 nucleotide sequence: TGCGCCAGCAGCTCACAGTGGGATACGCAGTATTTT. This codes for CASSSQWDTQYF.

The chain has TRBV25-1 and TRBJ1-1; D uncertain. The CDR3 is 14 amino acids. CDR1 is MGHDK, CDR2 SYGVNS, per germline. V lost 1 base, J lost 3 bases, and 9 bases lay in between. The CDR3 protein is CASSELLSDTEAFF. In DNA form, the CDR3 reads TGTGCCAGCAGTGAATTATTAAGCGACACTGAAGCTTTCTTT.

This clone was picked up a small number of times. The chain links TRBV6-1 to TRBJ1-2; 10 bases match TRBD1. The V gene end was trimmed by 4 bases and the J gene end by 8 bases; junction bases not matched to a gene: 13. This CDR3 is 16 amino acids long. CDR1 and CDR2 (germline): MNHNS, SASEGT. The CDR3 sequence is CASSGRPGQGLEGYTF. CDR3 sequence (DNA): TGTGCCAGCAGTGGCCGCCCGGGACAGGGGTTGGAGGGCTACACCTTC.

The count of this clone is one. The chain couples TRBV25-1 to TRBJ2-5, with 11 bases identical to TRBD2. Germline trimming cut 7 bases from V and 4 bases from J; bases unmatched to any gene: 8. There are 15 residues in the CDR3. Per the germline V gene, CDR1 is MGHDK and CDR2 is SYGVNS. CDR3 in amino acids: CASTYLAGGGETQYF. Here the CDR3 DNA reads TGTGCCAGCACCTACCTAGCGGGGGGTGGAGAGACCCAGTACTTC.

The J gene is TRBJ2-7, the V gene TRBV6-5; perhaps TRBD2 as D (5 bases). Trimming removed 2 bases at V and 3 bases at J, with 11 bases between. CDR1 and CDR2 (germline): MNHEY, SVGAGI. This CDR3 comprises 14 residues. Here the CDR3 reads CASSYALASYEQYF. CDR3 bases: TGTGCCAGCAGTTACGCATTAGCGAGCTACGAGCAGTACTTC.

This clone was recorded once. The CDR3 loop reads CASSDSEKGTNEKLFF. The CDR3 DNA follows: TGTGCCAGCAGTGACTCGGAAAAGGGGACTAATGAAAAACTGTTTTTT. The chain combines TRBV6-4 with TRBJ1-4; tentative D call: TRBD1 (5 bases). The CDR3 totals 16 residues. V was pared by 0 bases and J by 2 bases, with 10 bases between. Looked up from germline, CDR1 is MRHNA and CDR2 is SNTAGT.

The J gene is TRBJ2-3, the V gene TRBV11-2; D remains unclear. Germline CDR1 is SGHAT and CDR2 is FQNNGV. The length of the CDR3 is 13 residues. Trimming removed 0 bases at V and 9 bases at J, with 10 bases between. The CDR3 loop reads CASSLETATTQYF. The CDR3 nucleotides are TGTGCCAGCAGCTTAGAGACTGCAACGACGCAGTATTTT.

This chain joins TRBV6-5 and TRBJ2-2; 9 positions agree with TRBD1. J gave up 6 bases and V 6 bases, and 8 bases lay outside the gene matches. The CDR3 spans 15 residues. CDR1 is MNHEY and CDR2 is SVGAGI in the germline V gene. CDR3 nucleotide sequence: TGTGCCAGCAGCCCACAGGGGGCCCTGGCCGGGGAGCTGTTTTTT. Protein product: CASSPQGALAGELFF.

The chain joins TRBV6-4 to TRBJ1-2; 8 positions agree with TRBD1. Germline trimming cut 6 bases from V and 7 bases from J; bases unmatched to any gene: 16. Germline assignment: CDR1 MRHNA and CDR2 SNTAGT. The CDR3 contains 16 residues. CDR3 in DNA: TGTGCCAGCAGCACAGGGGGAAAAGTCCCCCCTGGTGGCTACACCTTC. Amino acid sequence: CASSTGGKVPPGGYTF.

This chain links TRBV7-2 with TRBJ2-3; maybe TRBD2 (5 bases). V was shortened by 1 base and J by 6 bases, with 11 bases between the two germline ends. The germline gives CDR1 SGHTA, CDR2 FQGNSA. This CDR3 comprises 14 residues. This CDR3 is CASSLVVPGDTQYF. CDR3 nucleotides: TGTGCCAGCAGCTTAGTTGTTCCGGGGGATACGCAGTATTTT.

The CDR3 sequence: CASSTGTVIQETQYF. The CDR3 region has the DNA TGTGCCAGTAGTACCGGGACAGTGATACAAGAGACCCAGTACTTC. The chain recombines TRBV19 with TRBJ2-5; 7 bases map to TRBD1. Germline CDR1 and CDR2: LNHDA and SQIVND (reference sequence). The CDR3 has 15 amino acids. J lost 2 bases, V lost 4 bases, and 7 bases had no gene match. The whole variable domain, remainder taken from reference TRBV19 and TRBJ2-5, is DGGITQSPKYLFRKEGQNVTLSCEQNLNHDAMYWYRQDPGQGLRLIYYSQIVNDFQKGDIAEGYSVSREKKESFPLTVTSAQKNPTAFYLCASSTGTVIQETQYFGPGTRLLVL.

This clone is labeled as medium-sized. V is TRBV5-4 and J is TRBJ1-1, with D possibly being TRBD1 (5 bases). V dropped 3 bases and J dropped 6 bases, with 12 bases sitting between them. This CDR3 region has 13 residues. Germline V CDR1 and CDR2: SGHNT, YYREEE (reference sequence). The CDR3 sequence: CASSSGTTAEAFF. The CDR3 DNA is TGTGCCAGCAGCTCCGGGACTACAGCTGAAGCTTTCTTT.

The gene calls are TRBV30 and TRBJ2-7, with TRBD1 matching over 10 bases. The CDR3 extends over 16 amino acids. V lost 3 bases and J lost 3; bases outside the gene matches: 11. Germline V CDR1 and CDR2: GTSNPN, SVGIG (reference sequence). Written as DNA, the CDR3 is TGTGCCTGGAGCCCCGGGACAGGGGCTTCAGGCTACGAGCAGTACTTC. This sequence encodes CAWSPGTGASGYEQYF.

This clone was detected only once. The chain joins TRBV27 to TRBJ2-7, with 7 bases identical to TRBD2. V trimming: 0 bases; J trimming: 2 bases; junction bases outside the gene matches: 1. The V gene's germline CDR1 is MNHEY and CDR2 SMNVEV (reference sequence). The CDR3 extends over 14 amino acids. The CDR3 loop is CASSLSAGTYEQYF. The CDR3 region has the DNA TGTGCCAGCAGTTTATCAGCGGGGACCTACGAGCAGTACTTC.

J is TRBJ2-3 and V is TRBV19; D possibly corresponds to TRBD1 (6 bases). The CDR3 is 13 amino acids. Germline-derived CDR1 and CDR2 are LNHDA and SQIVND (reference sequence). The V gene lost 7 bases and the J gene lost 5 bases, with 13 bases spanning the gap. This chain's CDR3 is CASKQGPGDTQYF. CDR3 DNA: TGTGCCAGTAAACAGGGCCCGGGAGATACGCAGTATTTT.

This clone occurred once. This CDR3 is CASTRTGSLLMNTEAFF. The CDR3 region has the DNA TGTGCCAGTACCAGGACAGGGTCCCTACTCATGAACACTGAAGCTTTCTTT. V gene TRBV19 combines with J gene TRBJ1-1; 8 nucleotides align to TRBD1. In germline, CDR1 is LNHDA, CDR2 SQIVND (reference sequence). The J segment lost 0 bases and the V segment lost 7 bases, leaving 13 bases of the junction unmatched. This CDR3 region has 17 residues.

The J gene is TRBJ2-3, the V gene TRBV7-7; 14 bases align to TRBD2. In germline, CDR1 is SSHAT, CDR2 FNYEAQ (reference sequence). V gave up 5 bases and J gave up 1 base; unmatched junction bases: 2. The CDR3 contains 16 residues. The CDR3 DNA reads TGTGCCAGCAGCAAGGGACTAGCGGGGGGCACAGATACGCAGTATTTT. Translated, it gives CASSKGLAGGTDTQYF. The full variable domain, in which reference TRBV7-7 and TRBJ2-3 provide the parts outside the CDR3, is GAGVSQSPRYKVTKRGQDVTLRCDPISSHATLYWYQQALGQGPEFLTYFNYEAQPDKSGLPSDRFSAERPEGSISTLTIQRTEQRDSAMYRCASSKGLAGGTDTQYFGPGTRLTVL.

The chain combines TRBV10-3 with TRBJ1-1; no firm D call. CDR1 is ENHRY and CDR2 is SYGVKD in the germline V gene. The V end lost 3 bases, the J end lost 4 bases, and 9 bases lay between the germline ends. The length of the CDR3 is 13 residues. Here the CDR3 reads CAISDAGITEAFF. The CDR3 DNA is TGTGCCATCAGTGACGCAGGCATCACTGAAGCTTTCTTT.

The CDR3 region has the DNA TGTGCCAGTAGTAGGGACACCGCGTACGAGCAGTACTTC. Translating gives CASSRDTAYEQYF. The J gene is TRBJ2-7, the V gene TRBV19; tentative D call: TRBD1 (6 bases). This CDR3 spans 13 amino acids. Trimming cost V 4 bases and J 4 bases, with 11 bases left between them. The V gene's germline CDR1 is LNHDA and CDR2 SQIVND (reference sequence).

The chain recombines TRBV2 with TRBJ1-6, with TRBD1 as a possible D gene (6 bases). From germline, CDR1 is SNHLY and CDR2 FYNNEI. Trimming pared 8 bases from V and 9 bases from J, leaving 17 bases between. The CDR3 has 14 amino acids. CDR3 nucleotide sequence: TGTGCCAGCGGCGGCAGGGGAGTCAGTTCACCCCTCCACTTT. Its protein product is CASGGRGVSSPLHF. The complete variable domain, with remaining parts taken from reference TRBV2 and TRBJ1-6, reads EPEVTQTPSHQVTQMGQEVILRCVPISNHLYFYWYRQILGQKVEFLVSFYNNEISEKSEIFDDQFSVERPDGSNFTLKIRSTKLEDSAMYFCASGGRGVSSPLHFGNGTRLTVT.